Presented here are 30 T cell receptor beta chains from one specimen sequenced in a study of blood T cell repertoires in COVID-19. Measured with immunoSEQ multiplex PCR; TCRdb has only the in-frame clones, and not every one. The sample lists 250,000 to 300,000 clones, 70% to 90% occurring once. Sequencing was performed on peripheral blood. The receptor source for this set is an older woman with acute or convalescent COVID-19.

Notes on this clone: Other DNA sequences in this sample translate to the same CDR3. The gene calls are TRBV28 and TRBJ1-2; TRBD1 matches 7 bases. Germline V gives CDR1 MDHEN, CDR2 SYDVKM. The CDR3 loop spans 13 amino acids. V lost 3 bases, J lost 8 bases, and 6 bases stayed unmatched. In nucleotides, the CDR3 is TGTGCCAGCAGTTTCAAGGGGGCGGGAGGCTACACCTTC. Amino acids: CASSFKGAGGYTF.

The chain's CDR3 is CASSWLAEDITDTQYF. The DNA for the CDR3 is TGTGCCAGCAGCTGGCTGGCAGAAGACATTACAGATACGCAGTATTTT. V gene TRBV7-9 combines with J gene TRBJ2-3; D is unclear. Germline CDR1 SEHNR, CDR2 FQNEAQ (reference sequence). The CDR3 sequence is 16 residues long. Trimming took 4 bases from V and 3 from J, leaving 17 bases between them.

The chain uses TRBV27 and TRBJ2-3; weak D call: TRBD1 (5 bases). V was trimmed by 7 bases and J by 1 base, leaving 12 bases between them. The CDR3 runs to 14 residues. Germline V gene data show CDR1 as MNHEY and CDR2 as SMNVEV (reference sequence). The CDR3 sequence is CASTGARRTDTQYF. The CDR3 DNA follows: TGTGCCAGCACTGGGGCACGACGCACAGATACGCAGTATTTT.

This chain links TRBV6-4 with TRBJ1-1, with TRBD1 identical over 9 bases. The germline gives CDR1 MRHNA, CDR2 SNTAGT. This CDR3 has 16 residues. The V and J ends lost 3 bases and 3 bases, in that order; junction bases with no gene match: 8. The CDR3 here is CASSETGGWKDTEAFF. The DNA for the CDR3 is TGTGCCAGCAGTGAGACAGGGGGTTGGAAGGACACTGAAGCTTTCTTT.

The chain carries TRBV2 and TRBJ1-3; D remains ambiguous. Germline CDR1 is SNHLY and CDR2 is FYNNEI. Trimming stripped 5 bases from V and 5 bases from J, with 7 bases between. This CDR3 has 12 residues. This CDR3 is CASSRRRNTIYF. The CDR3 coding sequence is TGTGCCAGCAGTCGGAGGAGAAACACCATATATTTT.

CDR3 loop: CASSPPGTSSEKLFF. In nucleotides, the CDR3 is TGTGCCAGCAGCCCCCCGGGGACAAGCTCTGAAAAACTGTTTTTT. This chain joins TRBV9 and TRBJ1-4, with D possibly TRBD1 on 6 matching bases. Trimming stripped 4 bases from V and 7 bases from J, with 17 bases between. This CDR3 spans 15 amino acids. The germline V gene encodes CDR1 SGDLS and CDR2 YYNGEE.

The chain couples TRBV19 to TRBJ2-7, with D perhaps TRBD2 (5 bases). The germline V gene encodes CDR1 LNHDA and CDR2 SQIVND (reference sequence). The CDR3 has 14 amino acids. V was trimmed by 3 bases and J by 0 bases, leaving 9 bases between them. The CDR3 DNA follows: TGTGCCAGTAGTATGTTAGGGAGCTCCTACGAGCAGTACTTC. Its protein product is CASSMLGSSYEQYF.

A single count supports this clone. Germline and junction disagree at one end, which may indicate a read error. V is TRBV7-9 and J is TRBJ2-7; 8 bases fit TRBD2. CDR1 and CDR2 (germline): SEHNR, FQNEAQ (reference sequence). The CDR3 has 15 residues. The CDR3 DNA sequence: TGTGCCAGCGGCTTAACGGGAGGGTCTTTTTACGAGCAGTACTTC. Translation: CASGLTGGSFYEQYF.

The rearrangement uses TRBV24-1 and TRBJ2-1, with a tentative D call TRBD1 (6 bases). Trimming stripped 3 bases from V and 0 bases from J, with 11 bases between. The CDR3 contains 16 residues. Germline values: CDR1 KGHDR, CDR2 SFDVKD. This chain's CDR3 is CATSDTGRRSYNEQFF. DNA of the CDR3: TGTGCCACCAGTGATACAGGGCGACGCTCCTACAATGAGCAGTTCTTC.

The chain uses TRBV10-1 and TRBJ1-3, with 9 bases that match TRBD1. CDR3 length equals 16 residues. J lost 8 bases, V lost 3 bases, and 11 bases had no gene match. Germline-derived CDR1 and CDR2 are WNHNN and SYGVQD (reference sequence). CDR3 nucleotide sequence: TGCGCCAGCAGTGAACCGGACAGGGGCCCTACGGACACCATATATTTT. Its protein product is CASSEPDRGPTDTIYF.

The CDR3 DNA reads as TGCGCCAGCAGCTTGGACAGGCCTGATTCACCCCTCCACTTT. Its protein is CASSLDRPDSPLHF. The V gene is TRBV5-1, the J gene TRBJ1-6, with D possibly TRBD1 on 5 matching bases. CDR1 is SGHRS, CDR2 YFSETQ, per germline. This CDR3 is built from 14 residues. Trimming took 0 bases from V and 8 from J, leaving 9 bases between them.

This chain uses TRBV3-1 (or the pseudogene TRBV3-2) with TRBJ2-3, with 10 bases fitting TRBD2. Germline V gives CDR1 LGHDT, CDR2 YNNKEL (reference sequence). The V gene end was trimmed by 2 bases and the J gene end by 0 bases; junction bases not matched to a gene: 2. The CDR3 covers 16 residues. The CDR3 DNA sequence: TGTGCCAGCAGCCAACTAGCGGGAGTTAGCACAGATACGCAGTATTTT. It specifies CASSQLAGVSTDTQYF.

This clone was picked up one time. Other DNA sequences in the same sample also yield this CDR3. The gene calls are TRBV28 and TRBJ2-7, with D possibly being TRBD1 (5 bases). Between the trimmed V and J ends, which lost 6 bases and 0 bases, there was a span of 9 bases. Per germline, CDR1 MDHEN and CDR2 SYDVKM. This CDR3 region has 13 residues. The CDR3 coding sequence is TGTGCCAGCAGCATAGACAGCTCCTACGAGCAGTACTTC. Encoded protein: CASSIDSSYEQYF.

The chain couples TRBV10-3 to TRBJ2-7; 8 bases are shared with TRBD2. This CDR3 has 14 amino acids. Germline values: CDR1 ENHRY, CDR2 SYGVKD. The V and J ends lost 5 bases and 2 bases, in that order; junction bases with no gene match: 5. The CDR3 loop is CAISSSGETYEQYF. DNA for the CDR3: TGTGCCATCAGTAGTAGCGGGGAGACCTACGAGCAGTACTTC.

Note on this clone: Other DNA sequences in the sample encode the same CDR3. V usage is TRBV6-5 and J usage is TRBJ1-2, with D maybe TRBD1 (5 bases). The CDR3 length is 15 residues. Per germline, CDR1 MNHEY and CDR2 SVGAGI. V was shortened by 0 bases and J by 2 bases, with 10 bases between the two germline ends. CDR3 in amino acids: CASSYSSGGNYGYTF. The CDR3 nucleotides read TGTGCCAGCAGTTACTCGTCGGGGGGAAACTATGGCTACACCTTC.

The chain couples TRBV6-5 to TRBJ1-5, with TRBD1 as a possible D gene (5 bases). With 7 bases removed from V and 3 bases from J, the gap between germline ends came to 13 bases. From germline, CDR1 is MNHEY and CDR2 SVGAGI. There are 14 residues in the CDR3. The DNA for the CDR3 is TGTGCCAGCACCGCGGGACGGCCCAATCAGCCCCAGCATTTT. Its protein is CASTAGRPNQPQHF.

Only a few counts were recorded for this clone. Distinct nucleotide sequences in the sample also encode this CDR3. The chain has TRBV6-6 and TRBJ1-4, with 7 bases aligning to TRBD1. Germline V lookup: CDR1 MNHNY, CDR2 SVGAGI (reference sequence). The CDR3 has 16 amino acids. Trimming took 6 bases from V and 0 from J; bases not matched to a gene: 7. The CDR3 reads CASRRDSFTTNEKLFF. CDR3 bases: TGTGCCAGCAGAAGGGACAGTTTTACAACTAATGAAAAACTGTTTTTT.

The rearrangement links TRBV20-1 to TRBJ2-1; no clear D. V gave up 5 bases and J gave up 8 bases, with 10 bases separating them. The CDR3 totals 11 residues. The germline gives CDR1 DFQATT, CDR2 SNEGSKA (reference sequence). The CDR3 loop reads CSALKSDEQFF. The CDR3 coding sequence is TGCAGTGCTTTAAAATCGGATGAGCAGTTCTTC.

This clone was picked up a small number of times. The rearrangement joins TRBV9 to TRBJ1-1; 7 positions agree with TRBD1. The germline V gene encodes CDR1 SGDLS and CDR2 YYNGEE. Unmatched junction bases numbered 3, after V lost 0 bases and J lost 4 bases. The CDR3 length is 14 residues. CDR3 sequence: CASSVEGAGTEAFF. CDR3 nucleotides: TGTGCCAGCAGCGTAGAGGGGGCAGGCACTGAAGCTTTCTTT.

This chain uses TRBV18 with TRBJ1-4; D remains ambiguous. This CDR3 has 16 amino acids. Germline V gene lookup returns CDR1 KGHSH and CDR2 LQKENI. V lost 2 bases, J lost 3 bases, and 13 bases lay in between. This CDR3 is CASSPLQNAANEKLFF. The CDR3 region has the DNA TGTGCCAGCTCACCATTACAAAACGCGGCTAATGAAAAACTGTTTTTT.

The genes are TRBV10-3 and TRBJ2-7; the match to TRBD2 covers 15 bases. CDR3 length: 16 residues. Per the germline V gene, CDR1 is ENHRY and CDR2 is SYGVKD. J gave up 4 bases and V 4 bases, and 5 bases lay outside the gene matches. CDR3 sequence reads: CAISGAGLAGGYEQYF. DNA of the CDR3: TGTGCCATCAGTGGGGCGGGACTAGCGGGAGGTTACGAGCAGTACTTC.

To note about this clone: The sample carries other DNA sequences with the same CDR3. This chain joins TRBV28 and TRBJ1-5, with D unclear. V was clipped by 5 bases and J by 4 bases, with 3 bases between them. The CDR3 is made up of 11 amino acids. CDR1 and CDR2 (germline): MDHEN, SYDVKM. The CDR3 DNA reads TGTGCCAGCAGTCCTAATCAGCCCCAGCATTTT. Protein: CASSPNQPQHF.

This clone was seen a single time. This chain uses TRBV5-4 with TRBJ2-3; D gene ambiguous. V was cut by 4 bases and J by 0 bases, with 12 bases left in between. Per germline, CDR1 SGHNT and CDR2 YYREEE (reference sequence). There are 15 residues in the CDR3. The DNA of the CDR3 is TGTGCCAGCAGCATGAGCGCGAGCAGCACAGATACGCAGTATTTT. It codes for CASSMSASSTDTQYF.

The V call is TRBV7-9, the J call TRBJ2-1, with 14 bases matching TRBD2. Trimming removed 5 bases from V and 5 bases from J; junction bases left unmatched: 2. Germline assignment: CDR1 SEHNR and CDR2 FQNEAQ (reference sequence). The length of the CDR3 is 15 residues. CDR3 loop: CASSKGLAGDNEQFF. CDR3 sequence (DNA): TGTGCCAGCAGCAAGGGACTAGCGGGGGACAATGAGCAGTTCTTC.

The V and J genes are TRBV24-1 and TRBJ2-1, with a weak D call TRBD2 (5 bases). In germline, CDR1 is KGHDR, CDR2 SFDVKD. The CDR3 loop spans 14 amino acids. Between the trimmed V and J ends, which lost 0 bases and 4 bases, there was a span of 6 bases. The CDR3 nucleotides read TGTGCCACCAGTGATTTGGGGAGTTACAATGAGCAGTTCTTC. Protein product: CATSDLGSYNEQFF.

The chain uses TRBV7-9 and TRBJ2-1; tentative D call: TRBD1 (6 bases). The CDR3 consists of 18 residues. With 0 bases removed from V and 2 bases from J, the gap between germline ends came to 17 bases. Germline values: CDR1 SEHNR, CDR2 FQNEAQ (reference sequence). The CDR3 DNA is TGTGCCAGCAGCTTAGCGCTGGACAGCATAATCGCCTACAATGAGCAGTTCTTC. This encodes CASSLALDSIIAYNEQFF.

The CDR3 loop reads CASQGLPNTEAFF. The CDR3 coding sequence is TGTGCCAGCCAGGGACTTCCGAACACTGAAGCTTTCTTT. The chain couples TRBV2 to TRBJ1-1; the D gene is possibly TRBD1 (5 bases). Trimming stripped 8 bases from V and 1 base from J, with 11 bases between. The length of the CDR3 is 13 residues. CDR1 and CDR2 from the germline V gene are SNHLY and FYNNEI. The entire variable domain, with the rest obtained from reference TRBV2 and TRBJ1-1, is as follows: EPEVTQTPSHQVTQMGQEVILRCVPISNHLYFYWYRQILGQKVEFLVSFYNNEISEKSEIFDDQFSVERPDGSNFTLKIRSTKLEDSAMYFCASQGLPNTEAFFGQGTRLTVV.

The chain employs TRBV4-3 and TRBJ1-4; D is possibly TRBD1 (6 bases). The CDR3 runs to 15 residues. The V end lost 2 bases, the J end lost 5 bases, and 12 bases lay between the germline ends. Germline CDR1 and CDR2: LGHNA and YSLEER. CDR3 coding DNA: TGCGCCAGCAGCCAACTCAGGGGAGGGAATGAAAAACTGTTTTTT. This gives the protein CASSQLRGGNEKLFF.

A single count supports this clone. The chain carries TRBV29-1 and TRBJ2-5; 9 bases are a match to TRBD1. J lost 5 bases, V lost 7 bases, and 11 bases had no gene match. This CDR3 contains 14 residues. From germline, CDR1 is SQVTM and CDR2 ANQGSEA. The CDR3 loop reads CSARAGQGWETQYF. The DNA for the CDR3 is TGCAGCGCCCGGGCGGGACAGGGATGGGAGACCCAGTACTTC.

The chain combines TRBV28 with TRBJ1-2; 7 bases align to TRBD1. The J segment lost 8 bases and the V segment lost 6 bases, leaving 6 bases of the junction unmatched. This CDR3 comprises 12 residues. Germline V gene lookup returns CDR1 MDHEN and CDR2 SYDVKM. CDR3: CASSQTGRGYTF. CDR3 in DNA: TGTGCCAGCAGCCAGACAGGGCGCGGCTACACCTTC.